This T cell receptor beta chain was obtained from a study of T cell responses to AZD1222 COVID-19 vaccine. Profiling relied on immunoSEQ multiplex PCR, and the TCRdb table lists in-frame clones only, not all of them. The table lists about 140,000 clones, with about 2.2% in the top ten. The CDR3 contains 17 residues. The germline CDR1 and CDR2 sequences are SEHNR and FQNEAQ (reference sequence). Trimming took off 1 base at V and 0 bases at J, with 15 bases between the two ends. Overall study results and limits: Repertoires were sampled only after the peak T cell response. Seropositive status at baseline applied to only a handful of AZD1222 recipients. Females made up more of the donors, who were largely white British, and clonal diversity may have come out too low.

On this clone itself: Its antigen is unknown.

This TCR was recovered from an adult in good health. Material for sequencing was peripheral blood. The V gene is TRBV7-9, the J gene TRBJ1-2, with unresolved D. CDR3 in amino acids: CASSLEEAAGANYGYTF. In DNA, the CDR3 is TGTGCCAGCAGCTTAGAAGAGGCGGCAGGAGCTAACTATGGCTACACCTTC.